This entry is about one T cell receptor (beta chain). Germline trimming cut 3 bases from V and 4 bases from J; bases unmatched to any gene: 9. This CDR3 has 16 amino acids. Germline V lookup: CDR1 MNHEY, CDR2 SVGAGI. Measured with immunoSEQ multiplex PCR; TCRdb has only the in-frame clones, and not every one. The sample contains fewer than 85,000 clones, more than 85% of which appear only once. This specimen comes from a study of technical replicates of blood from a few donors. This TCR was sampled from a human donor in good health. Some clones in this sample may be carry-over from other donors' samples. Sequenced input: PBMCs. J is TRBJ2-5 and V is TRBV6-5; the match to TRBD2 covers 9 bases. CDR3 nucleotide sequence: TGTGCCAGCAGTTATACGGTCCAAGCGGGGGGAGAGACCCAGTACTTC. Protein: CASSYTVQAGGETQYF.